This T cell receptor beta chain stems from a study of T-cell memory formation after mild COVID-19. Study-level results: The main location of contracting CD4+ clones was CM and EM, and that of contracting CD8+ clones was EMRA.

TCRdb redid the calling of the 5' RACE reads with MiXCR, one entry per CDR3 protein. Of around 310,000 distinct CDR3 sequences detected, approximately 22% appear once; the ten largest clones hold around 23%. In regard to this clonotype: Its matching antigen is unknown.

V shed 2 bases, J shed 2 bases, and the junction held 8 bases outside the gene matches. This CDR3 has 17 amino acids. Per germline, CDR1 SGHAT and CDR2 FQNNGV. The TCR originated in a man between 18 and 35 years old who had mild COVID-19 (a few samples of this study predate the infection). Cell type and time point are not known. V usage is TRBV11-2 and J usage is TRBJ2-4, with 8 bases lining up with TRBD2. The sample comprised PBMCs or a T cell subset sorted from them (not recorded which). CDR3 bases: TGTGCCAGCAGCTTAATATTTACTAGCGGACCCAAAAACATTCAGTACTTC. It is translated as CASSLIFTSGPKNIQYF. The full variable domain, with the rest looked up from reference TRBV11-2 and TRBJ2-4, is EAGVAQSPRYKIIEKRQSVAFWCNPISGHATLYWYQQILGQGPKLLIQFQNNGVVDDSQLPKDRFSAERLKGVDSTLKIQPAKLEDSAVYLCASSLIFTSGPKNIQYFGAGTRLSVL.